Described below is a single T cell receptor beta chain sequence and its context. Its matching antigen is unknown. Assay used: immunoSEQ multiplex PCR; TCRdb lists only in-frame clones, some missing. The top ten clones hold around 10% of a sample with 20,000 to 25,000 clones, roughly 83% of them seen once. With 6 bases clipped from V and 4 bases from J, the junction kept 4 bases outside the gene matches. CDR3 length: 14 residues. Germline lookup yields CDR1 MDHEN and CDR2 SYDVKM. The sample is drawn from a study of PD-L1 blockade in urothelial cancer. Study-level information: Patients had received 0 to 3 prior chemotherapy regimens. Blood drawn 3 weeks (second dose) and 6 weeks after treatment start was analyzed.

Locally advanced or metastatic urothelial carcinoma affected all patients. Overall study findings and caveats: Larger 3-week expansion of tumor-associated blood clones was seen in durable-benefit patients.

This TCR came from a man aged 65 to 79 with urothelial cancer. The chain combines TRBV28 with TRBJ2-5; 11 nucleotides line up with TRBD2. This specimen consisted of PBMCs, obtained around atezolizumab (anti-PD-L1) treatment. This chain's CDR3 is CASSRGLAGETQYF. The CDR3 coding sequence is TGTGCCAGCAGCCGTGGACTAGCGGGAGAGACCCAGTACTTC.